The 28 T cell receptor beta chains given below trace back to one sample, sequenced in a study of cytomegalovirus exposure and HLA in healthy donors. PCR involved 60 Vbeta and 13 Jbeta primers. Assay: immunoSEQ multiplex PCR; the TCRdb copy retains only in-frame clones and omits some. Counted here are around 67,000 clones, around 89% occurring once; the ten biggest clones make up 9.5% to 13%. The sequenced sample consisted of PBMCs. These receptors all come from a woman in her 30s in good health and CMV-seropositive.

The V and J genes are TRBV15 and TRBJ2-1; 8 bases match TRBD2. After removal of 0 bases from V and 7 bases from J, the junction contained 11 bases not matched to a gene. Germline V gene sequence: CDR1 LNHNV, CDR2 YYDKDF (reference sequence). The CDR3 consists of 17 residues. CDR3 loop: CATSRDVSGGRGNEQFF. The DNA for the CDR3 is TGTGCCACCAGCAGAGATGTCTCGGGGGGGAGAGGAAATGAGCAGTTCTTC.

The V call is TRBV19, the J call TRBJ2-1, with 9 bases identical to TRBD2. Looked up from germline, CDR1 is LNHDA and CDR2 is SQIVND (reference sequence). This CDR3 spans 15 amino acids. Unmatched junction bases numbered 7, after V lost 3 bases and J lost 7 bases. The CDR3 nucleotides are TGTGCCAGTAGTATTGGGACTAGCCGTAGGAATGAGCAGTTCTTC. It specifies CASSIGTSRRNEQFF. Drawing the rest from reference TRBV19 and TRBJ2-1, the complete variable domain is DGGITQSPKYLFRKEGQNVTLSCEQNLNHDAMYWYRQDPGQGLRLIYYSQIVNDFQKGDIAEGYSVSREKKESFPLTVTSAQKNPTAFYLCASSIGTSRRNEQFFGPGTRLTVL.

The rearrangement links TRBV4-1 to TRBJ2-5, with 8 bases identical to TRBD1. The V gene's germline CDR1 is MGHRA and CDR2 YSYEKL. With 4 bases clipped from V and 5 bases from J, the junction kept 6 bases outside the gene matches. The CDR3 totals 14 residues. Here the CDR3 reads CASSPQGAGETQYF. The CDR3 DNA sequence: TGCGCCAGCAGCCCTCAGGGGGCGGGTGAGACCCAGTACTTC.

V usage is TRBV2 and J usage is TRBJ1-2, with 7 bases lining up with TRBD1. The CDR3 has 16 amino acids. Germline V lookup: CDR1 SNHLY, CDR2 FYNNEI. The trim removed 5 bases at V and 4 bases at J, leaving 13 bases unmatched. CDR3 amino acids: CASSPHIYRGGYGYTF. In nucleotides, the CDR3 is TGTGCCAGCAGTCCTCACATATACAGGGGTGGCTATGGCTACACCTTC.

V and J are TRBV7-9 and TRBJ2-7; 11 bases align to TRBD2. The germline gives CDR1 SEHNR, CDR2 FQNEAQ (reference sequence). This CDR3 is built from 16 residues. The V segment lost 5 bases and the J segment 0 bases; nucleotides outside the gene matches: 6. The CDR3 region is CASSPLGTSGSYEQYF. The CDR3 region has the DNA TGTGCCAGCAGCCCCCTCGGGACTAGCGGCTCCTACGAGCAGTACTTC.

This chain connects TRBV28 to TRBJ1-5, with D perhaps TRBD1 (6 bases). Germline V gives CDR1 MDHEN, CDR2 SYDVKM. The ends were cut back, 3 bases at V and 5 bases at J, with 14 bases in the middle. The CDR3 consists of 15 residues. The CDR3, as DNA: TGTGCCAGCAGTTTCTCCAGGGGAGGGGATCAGCCCCAGCATTTT. This sequence encodes CASSFSRGGDQPQHF.

V gene TRBV11-3 combines with J gene TRBJ2-7; weak D call: TRBD1 (6 bases). Germline V gene data show CDR1 as SGHNT and CDR2 as YENEEA. Trimming pared 0 bases from V and 2 bases from J, leaving 11 bases between. This CDR3 has 15 residues. CDR3 DNA sequence: TGTGCCAGCAGCTTAGAGGGACATCCGACCTACGAGCAGTACTTC. Protein: CASSLEGHPTYEQYF.

This clone was counted once. V gene TRBV2 combines with J gene TRBJ1-5; 7 positions match TRBD1. V shed 7 bases and J 4 bases; nucleotides not matched to a gene: 7. CDR1 SNHLY and CDR2 FYNNEI come from the germline V gene. The CDR3 has 14 residues. The CDR3 sequence is CASNQNRGNQPQHF. The CDR3 coding sequence is TGTGCCAGCAATCAGAACAGGGGAAATCAGCCCCAGCATTTT.

The chain is built from TRBV14 and TRBJ2-5; 10 nucleotides line up with TRBD2. The CDR3 runs 17 residues. The V gene's germline CDR1 is SGHDN and CDR2 FVKESK. J gave up 2 bases and V 0 bases, and 6 bases lay outside the gene matches. The CDR3 bases are TGTGCCAGCAGCCAAGAGAGGCTAGCGGGAGTTCAAGAGACCCAGTACTTC. Protein sequence: CASSQERLAGVQETQYF. Full variable domain (rest looked up from reference TRBV14 and TRBJ2-5): EAGVTQFPSHSVIEKGQTVTLRCDPISGHDNLYWYRRVMGKEIKFLLHFVKESKQDESGMPNNRFLAERTGGTYSTLKVQPAELEDSGVYFCASSQERLAGVQETQYFGPGTRLLVL.

This clone was recorded once. The chain couples TRBV19 to TRBJ2-1; TRBD2 aligns across 12 bases. Germline CDR1 and CDR2: LNHDA and SQIVND (reference sequence). The CDR3 is made up of 15 amino acids. V shed 2 bases, J shed 7 bases, and the junction held 3 bases outside the gene matches. The CDR3 spells CASSILAGGKNEQFF. As DNA, the CDR3 is TGTGCCAGTAGTATACTAGCGGGAGGGAAGAATGAGCAGTTCTTC.

This clone has only one observation. The genes are TRBV5-4 and TRBJ1-2; D possibly corresponds to TRBD1 (5 bases). Germline V gene lookup returns CDR1 SGHNT and CDR2 YYREEE (reference sequence). V gave up 4 bases and J gave up 4 bases, with 14 bases separating them. The CDR3 runs to 14 residues. The CDR3 region has the DNA TGTGCCAGCAGCCTTGGCGGGGGGGTCTATGGCTACACCTTC. Its protein product is CASSLGGGVYGYTF.

This chain joins TRBV5-5 and TRBJ1-4; possibly TRBD1 for D (5 bases). V lost 0 bases and J lost 0, with 9 bases in between. This CDR3 has 16 amino acids. Germline CDR1 SGHKS, CDR2 YYEKEE (reference sequence). The CDR3 is CASSLGQLATNEKLFF. The CDR3 coding sequence is TGTGCCAGCAGCTTGGGACAGCTTGCAACTAATGAAAAACTGTTTTTT. Complete variable domain (other parts from reference TRBV5-5 and TRBJ1-4): DAGVTQSPTHLIKTRGQQVTLRCSPISGHKSVSWYQQVLGQGPQFIFQYYEKEERGRGNFPDRFSARQFPNYSSELNVNALLLGDSALYLCASSLGQLATNEKLFFGSGTQLSVL.

The chain has TRBV9 and TRBJ1-4; TRBD1 matches at 8 bases. Germline V gene data show CDR1 as SGDLS and CDR2 as YYNGEE. V gave up 4 bases and J gave up 4 bases; unmatched junction bases: 12. The CDR3 spans 17 residues. CDR3 amino acids: CASSLEAGGLLNEKLFF. CDR3 sequence (DNA): TGTGCCAGCAGCCTTGAGGCAGGGGGCCTTCTTAATGAAAAACTGTTTTTT.

The chain couples TRBV9 to TRBJ2-1; 11 positions match TRBD2. Germline lookup yields CDR1 SGDLS and CDR2 YYNGEE. The V and J ends lost 4 bases and 12 bases, in that order; junction bases with no gene match: 15. The CDR3 runs 16 residues. CDR3 in amino acids: CASSSRLAGPTQGQFF. The CDR3 nucleotides are TGTGCCAGCAGCTCCCGACTAGCGGGGCCGACCCAAGGGCAGTTCTTC. The variable domain in full, completed from reference TRBV9 and TRBJ2-1, reads DSGVTQTPKHLITATGQRVTLRCSPRSGDLSVYWYQQSLDQGLQFLIQYYNGEERAKGNILERFSAQQFPDLHSELNLSSLELGDSALYFCASSSRLAGPTQGQFFGPGTRLTVL.

The chain uses TRBV15 and TRBJ1-4; TRBD1 aligns across 10 bases. Germline values: CDR1 LNHNV, CDR2 YYDKDF (reference sequence). J lost 7 bases, V lost 3 bases, and 8 bases had no gene match. The length of the CDR3 is 16 residues. The CDR3 nucleotides are TGTGCCACCAGCAGCTCCGCGGGACAGGGGTCTGAAAAACTGTTTTTT. This gives the protein CATSSSAGQGSEKLFF.

This clone was seen once. The CDR3 loop is CASKSPGGELFF. CDR3 sequence (DNA): TGTGCCAGCAAGTCCCCAGGCGGGGAGCTGTTTTTT. The V and J genes are TRBV28 and TRBJ2-2; D gene ambiguous. The V gene lost 7 bases and the J gene lost 7 bases, with 10 bases spanning the gap. This CDR3 contains 12 residues. CDR1 MDHEN and CDR2 SYDVKM come from the germline V gene.

The rearrangement joins TRBV27 to TRBJ2-7; 13 nucleotides align to TRBD2. This CDR3 spans 15 amino acids. Germline lookup yields CDR1 MNHEY and CDR2 SMNVEV (reference sequence). The ends lost 5 bases at V and 2 bases at J; junction bases unmatched: 3. The CDR3 here is CASSRTSGRAYEQYF. The CDR3 DNA reads as TGTGCCAGCAGTCGCACTAGCGGGAGGGCCTACGAGCAGTACTTC.

V gene TRBV5-1 combines with J gene TRBJ2-7; tentatively, D is TRBD2 (5 bases). Trimming left V 5 bases short and J 6 bases short, with 12 bases between. The CDR3 is 12 amino acids. CDR1 is SGHRS, CDR2 YFSETQ, per germline. The CDR3 protein is CASSPQAGEQYF. Here the CDR3 DNA reads TGCGCCAGCAGTCCGCAGGCGGGCGAGCAGTACTTC.

The chain employs TRBV7-2 and TRBJ2-7; 12 bases line up with TRBD1. The CDR3 has 14 amino acids. Germline loops: CDR1 SGHTA, CDR2 FQGNSA. The V gene end was trimmed by 5 bases and the J gene end by 7 bases; junction bases not matched to a gene: 6. CDR3 in amino acids: CASSQGQGAREQYF. CDR3 coding DNA: TGTGCCAGCAGCCAGGGACAGGGGGCGCGAGAGCAGTACTTC.

This CDR3 reads CASSPPSGDRGYEQYF. In nucleotides, the CDR3 is TGCGCCAGCAGTCCCCCCTCCGGGGACAGGGGGTACGAGCAGTACTTC. The V call is TRBV23-1, the J call TRBJ2-7; 11 bases are a match to TRBD1. TRBV23-1 is an ORF, with its function uncertain. The length of the CDR3 is 16 residues. Germline trimming cut 4 bases from V and 4 bases from J; bases unmatched to any gene: 9.

The chain links TRBV18 to TRBJ2-7; 9 bases agree with TRBD2. This CDR3 region has 15 residues. In germline, CDR1 is KGHSH, CDR2 LQKENI. The ends lost 5 bases at V and 7 bases at J; junction bases unmatched: 12. CDR3 protein: CASSSTGTSRTEQYF. CDR3 sequence (DNA): TGTGCCAGCTCATCAACCGGGACTAGCCGGACTGAGCAGTACTTC.

Written as DNA, the CDR3 is TGCGCCAGCAGGGAGCAGCCCGATAATGAAAAACTGTTTTTT. Translated, it gives CASREQPDNEKLFF. J is TRBJ1-4 and V is TRBV5-1; D is unclear. CDR1 and CDR2 from the germline V gene are SGHRS and YFSETQ. Trimming shortened V by 5 bases and J by 4 bases, and 12 bases separated the two germline ends. This CDR3 contains 14 residues.

This clone was observed a few times. The chain employs TRBV6-1 and TRBJ2-3; tentatively, D is TRBD1 (5 bases). V was cut by 3 bases and J by 3 bases, with 16 bases left in between. The CDR3 is 16 amino acids. Germline V gene lookup returns CDR1 MNHNS and CDR2 SASEGT. CDR3 loop: CASSEFQGVTTDTQYF. The CDR3, as DNA: TGTGCCAGCAGTGAGTTCCAAGGGGTCACAACAGATACGCAGTATTTT.

J is TRBJ2-7 and V is TRBV5-1; possible D gene TRBD2, 6 bases. From germline, CDR1 is SGHRS and CDR2 YFSETQ. V dropped 4 bases and J dropped 0 bases, with 14 bases sitting between them. The CDR3 sequence is 15 residues long. CDR3 sequence (DNA): TGCGCCAGCAGCCCGGGGACTGCCGACTCCTACGAGCAGTACTTC. This sequence encodes CASSPGTADSYEQYF.

CDR3 residues: CASSTRDIRTDTQYF. For the CDR3, the DNA is TGTGCCAGCAGCACCCGGGACATTAGAACAGATACGCAGTATTTT. V and J are TRBV21-1 and TRBJ2-3; the D call TRBD1 from the table was never checked on the DNA. TRBV21-1 has pseudogene status. CDR3 size: 15 residues.

The chain carries TRBV19 and TRBJ1-3; D might be TRBD1 (5 bases). V lost 3 bases to trimming and J lost 8 bases, with 11 bases between them. This CDR3 is built from 13 residues. Germline V gene data show CDR1 as LNHDA and CDR2 as SQIVND (reference sequence). Written as DNA, the CDR3 is TGTGCCAGTAGTATCTTGGAGGGGTACACCATATATTTT. It specifies CASSILEGYTIYF.

The gene calls are TRBV11-2 and TRBJ2-5, with TRBD2 matching 7 bases. The DNA end is more similar to TRBJ2-7, so the J call may be wrong. The length of the CDR3 is 18 residues. Per germline, CDR1 SGHAT and CDR2 FQNNGV. Written as DNA, the CDR3 is TGTGCCAGCCGCTACCCGAAATATGGGACGGGGGGATCCTACGAGCAGTACTTC. Protein sequence: CASRYPKYGTGGSYEQYF.

The chain employs TRBV6-1 and TRBJ2-1; possible D gene TRBD2, 5 bases. The CDR3 covers 15 residues. CDR1 and CDR2 from the germline V gene are MNHNS and SASEGT. The V gene lost 6 bases and the J gene lost 5 bases, with 17 bases spanning the gap. CDR3 protein: CASSFRVRGHNEQFF. CDR3 in DNA: TGTGCCAGCAGCTTCAGAGTTAGAGGGCACAATGAGCAGTTCTTC.